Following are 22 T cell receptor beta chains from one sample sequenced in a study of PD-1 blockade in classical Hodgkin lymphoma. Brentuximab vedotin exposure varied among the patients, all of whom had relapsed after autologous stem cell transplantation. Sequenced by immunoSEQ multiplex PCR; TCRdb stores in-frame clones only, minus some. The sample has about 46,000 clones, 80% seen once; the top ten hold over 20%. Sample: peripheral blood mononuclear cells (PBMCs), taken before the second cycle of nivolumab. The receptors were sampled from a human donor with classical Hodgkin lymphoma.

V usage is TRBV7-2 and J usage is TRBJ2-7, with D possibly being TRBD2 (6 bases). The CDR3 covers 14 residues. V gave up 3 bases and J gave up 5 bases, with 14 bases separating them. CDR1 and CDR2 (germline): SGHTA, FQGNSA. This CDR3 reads CASSFYGRSHEQYF. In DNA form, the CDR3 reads TGTGCCAGCAGCTTTTACGGGAGATCCCACGAGCAGTACTTC.

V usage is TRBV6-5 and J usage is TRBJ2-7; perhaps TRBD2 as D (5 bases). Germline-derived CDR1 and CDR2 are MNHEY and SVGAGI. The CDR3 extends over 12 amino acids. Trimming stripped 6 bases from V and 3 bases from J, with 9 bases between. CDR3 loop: CASRIEGYEQYF. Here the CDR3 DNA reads TGTGCCAGCAGGATTGAGGGCTACGAGCAGTACTTC.

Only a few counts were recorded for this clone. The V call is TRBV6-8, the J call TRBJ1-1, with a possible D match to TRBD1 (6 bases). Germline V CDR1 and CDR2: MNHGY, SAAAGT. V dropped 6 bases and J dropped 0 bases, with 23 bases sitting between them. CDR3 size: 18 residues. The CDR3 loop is CASSRDPRDTKLNTEAFF. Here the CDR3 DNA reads TGTGCCAGCAGCAGGGATCCTCGGGACACAAAATTGAACACTGAAGCTTTCTTT.

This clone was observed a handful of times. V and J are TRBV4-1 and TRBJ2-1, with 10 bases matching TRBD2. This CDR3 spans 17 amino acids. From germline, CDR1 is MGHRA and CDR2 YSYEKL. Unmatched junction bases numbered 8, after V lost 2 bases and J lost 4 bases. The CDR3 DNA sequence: TGCGCCAGCAGCCAATCGGGTAGCGGGGGGCAATACAATGAGCAGTTCTTC. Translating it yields CASSQSGSGGQYNEQFF.

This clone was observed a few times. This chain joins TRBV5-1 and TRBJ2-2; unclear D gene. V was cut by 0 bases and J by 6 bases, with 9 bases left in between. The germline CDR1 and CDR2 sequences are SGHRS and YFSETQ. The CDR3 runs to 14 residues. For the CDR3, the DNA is TGCGCCAGCAGCTTGGAACGCATACCCGGGGAGCTGTTTTTT. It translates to CASSLERIPGELFF.

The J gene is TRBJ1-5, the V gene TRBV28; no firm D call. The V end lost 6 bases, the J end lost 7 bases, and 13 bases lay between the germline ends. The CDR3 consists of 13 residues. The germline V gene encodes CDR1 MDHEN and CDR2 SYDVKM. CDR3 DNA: TGTGCCAGCAGGGTAACCTATGGGCAGCCCCAGCATTTT. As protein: CASRVTYGQPQHF.

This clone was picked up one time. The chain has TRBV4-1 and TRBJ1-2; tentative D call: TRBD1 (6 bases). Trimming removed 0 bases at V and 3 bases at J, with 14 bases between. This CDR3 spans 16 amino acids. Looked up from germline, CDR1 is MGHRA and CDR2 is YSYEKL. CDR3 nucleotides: TGCGCCAGCAGCCAAGATTTTCACAGGGTGTACTATGGCTACACCTTC. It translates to CASSQDFHRVYYGYTF.

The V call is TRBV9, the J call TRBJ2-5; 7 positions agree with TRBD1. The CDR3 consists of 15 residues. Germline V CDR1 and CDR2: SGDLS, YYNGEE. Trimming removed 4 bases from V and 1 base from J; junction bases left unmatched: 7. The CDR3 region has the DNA TGTGCCAGCAGCCTTGAGAGGGGGCGCCAAGAGACCCAGTACTTC. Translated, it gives CASSLERGRQETQYF.

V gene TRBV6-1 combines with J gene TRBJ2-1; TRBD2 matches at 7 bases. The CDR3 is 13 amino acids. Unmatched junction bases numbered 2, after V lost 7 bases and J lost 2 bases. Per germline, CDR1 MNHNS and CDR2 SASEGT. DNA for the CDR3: TGTGCCAGCAAGGGGAGGGCCTACAATGAGCAGTTCTTC. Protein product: CASKGRAYNEQFF.

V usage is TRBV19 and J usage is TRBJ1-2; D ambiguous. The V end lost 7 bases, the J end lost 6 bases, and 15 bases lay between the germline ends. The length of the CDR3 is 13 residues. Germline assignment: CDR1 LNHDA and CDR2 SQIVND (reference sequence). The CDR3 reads CASTSTVTDGYTF. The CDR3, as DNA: TGTGCCAGTACCTCAACAGTGACCGATGGCTACACCTTC. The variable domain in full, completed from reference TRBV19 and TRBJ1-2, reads DGGITQSPKYLFRKEGQNVTLSCEQNLNHDAMYWYRQDPGQGLRLIYYSQIVNDFQKGDIAEGYSVSREKKESFPLTVTSAQKNPTAFYLCASTSTVTDGYTFGSGTRLTVV.

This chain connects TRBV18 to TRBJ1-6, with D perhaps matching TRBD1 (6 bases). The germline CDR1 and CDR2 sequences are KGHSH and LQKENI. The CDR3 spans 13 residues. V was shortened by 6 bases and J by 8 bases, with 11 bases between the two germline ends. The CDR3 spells CASSQRQDSPLHF. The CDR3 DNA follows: TGTGCCAGCTCCCAACGACAGGATTCACCCCTCCACTTT.

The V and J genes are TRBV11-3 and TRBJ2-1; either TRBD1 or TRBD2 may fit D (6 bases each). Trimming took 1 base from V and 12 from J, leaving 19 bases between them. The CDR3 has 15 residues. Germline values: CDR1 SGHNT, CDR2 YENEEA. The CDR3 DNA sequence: TGTGCCAGCAGCTTAGCCACAGGAGGGGGGAGCGGGCAGTTCTTC. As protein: CASSLATGGGSGQFF. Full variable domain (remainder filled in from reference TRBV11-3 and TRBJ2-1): EAGVVQSPRYKIIEKKQPVAFWCNPISGHNTLYWYLQNLGQGPELLIRYENEEAVDDSQLPKDRFSAERLKGVDSTLKIQPAELGDSAVYLCASSLATGGGSGQFFGPGTRLTVL.

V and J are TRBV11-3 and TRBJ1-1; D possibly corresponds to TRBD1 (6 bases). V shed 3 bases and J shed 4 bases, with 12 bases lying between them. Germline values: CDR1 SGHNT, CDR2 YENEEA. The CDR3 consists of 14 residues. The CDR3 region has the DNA TGTGCCAGCAGCTTCTCGGGAGGGGGCACTGAAGCTTTCTTT. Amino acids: CASSFSGGGTEAFF.

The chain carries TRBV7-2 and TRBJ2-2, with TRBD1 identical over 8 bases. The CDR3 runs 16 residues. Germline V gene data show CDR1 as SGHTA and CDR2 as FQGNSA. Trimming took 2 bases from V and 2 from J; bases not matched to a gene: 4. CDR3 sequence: CASSLPGQANTGELFF. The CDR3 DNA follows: TGTGCCAGCAGCTTACCGGGACAGGCCAACACCGGGGAGCTGTTTTTT.

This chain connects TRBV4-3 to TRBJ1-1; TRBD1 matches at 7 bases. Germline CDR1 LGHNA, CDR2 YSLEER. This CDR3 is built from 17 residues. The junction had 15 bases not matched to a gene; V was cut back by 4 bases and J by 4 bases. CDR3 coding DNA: TGCGCCAGCAGCCGGACTCTCGCGGGACAGACGGGCACTGAAGCTTTCTTT. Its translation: CASSRTLAGQTGTEAFF.

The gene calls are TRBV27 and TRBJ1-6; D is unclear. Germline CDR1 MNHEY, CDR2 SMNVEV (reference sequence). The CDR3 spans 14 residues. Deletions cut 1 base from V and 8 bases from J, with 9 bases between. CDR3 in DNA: TGTGCCAGCAGTTTATTGGGAATTGATTCACCCCTCCACTTT. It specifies CASSLLGIDSPLHF.

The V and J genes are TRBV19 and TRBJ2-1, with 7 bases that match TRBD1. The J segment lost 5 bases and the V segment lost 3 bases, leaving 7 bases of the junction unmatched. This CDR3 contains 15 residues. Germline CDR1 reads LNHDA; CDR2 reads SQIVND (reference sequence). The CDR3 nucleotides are TGTGCCAGTAGTATCCCGACAGGGTCCCACAATGAGCAGTTCTTC. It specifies CASSIPTGSHNEQFF.

In DNA, the CDR3 is TGTGCCAGCAGCCCCATTATTCGGGGACCGGGAACTAATGGCTACACCTTC. Protein: CASSPIIRGPGTNGYTF. The V call is TRBV9, the J call TRBJ1-2, with a tentative D call TRBD1 (5 bases). Between the trimmed V and J ends, which lost 4 bases and 6 bases, there was a span of 25 bases. The CDR3 contains 17 residues. Germline V gives CDR1 SGDLS, CDR2 YYNGEE.

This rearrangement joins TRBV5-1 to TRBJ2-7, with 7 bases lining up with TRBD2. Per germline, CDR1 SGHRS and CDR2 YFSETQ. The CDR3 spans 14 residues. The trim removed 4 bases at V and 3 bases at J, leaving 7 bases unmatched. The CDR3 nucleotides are TGCGCCAGCAGCACCGGGACTACTTACTACGAGCAGTACTTC. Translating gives CASSTGTTYYEQYF.

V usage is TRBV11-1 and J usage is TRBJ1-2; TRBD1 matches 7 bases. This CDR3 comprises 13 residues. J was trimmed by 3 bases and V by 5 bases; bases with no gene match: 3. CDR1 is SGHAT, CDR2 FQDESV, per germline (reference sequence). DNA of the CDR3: TGTGCCAGCAGCCGGGACAGAGACTATGGCTACACCTTC. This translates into CASSRDRDYGYTF.

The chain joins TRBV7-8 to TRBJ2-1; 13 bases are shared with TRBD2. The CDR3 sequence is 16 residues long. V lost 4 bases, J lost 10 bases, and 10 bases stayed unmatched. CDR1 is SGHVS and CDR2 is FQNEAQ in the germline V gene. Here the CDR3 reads CASSSGLAGRGDEQFF. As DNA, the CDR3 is TGTGCCAGCAGCTCGGGACTAGCGGGGAGAGGGGACGAGCAGTTCTTC.

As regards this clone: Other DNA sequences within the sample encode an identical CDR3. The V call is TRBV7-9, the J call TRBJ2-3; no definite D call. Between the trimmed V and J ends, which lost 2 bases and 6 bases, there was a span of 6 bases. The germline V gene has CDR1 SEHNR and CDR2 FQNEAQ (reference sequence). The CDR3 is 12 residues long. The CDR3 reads CASSLMGDTQYF. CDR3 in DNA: TGTGCCAGCAGCTTAATGGGTGATACGCAGTATTTT.